These 13 T cell receptor beta chains were sequenced from one sample in a study of PD-L1 blockade in urothelial cancer. TCRdb's table, derived via immunoSEQ multiplex PCR, lists solely in-frame clones and lacks some. The sample includes 30,000 or so clones, roughly 80% seen only once; the top ten take approximately 2.1%. Here the sequenced sample was PBMCs, taken around atezolizumab (anti-PD-L1) treatment. These receptors were taken from a man aged 50 to 60 with urothelial cancer.

The chain employs TRBV19 and TRBJ2-7, with a weak D call TRBD2 (5 bases). The CDR3 spans 16 residues. CDR1 and CDR2 (germline): LNHDA, SQIVND (reference sequence). Trimming pared 3 bases from V and 2 bases from J, leaving 17 bases between. The CDR3, as DNA: TGTGCCAGTAGTATGTCGGGTGGGAGAACAGCCTACGAGCAGTACTTC. Protein product: CASSMSGGRTAYEQYF.

The rearrangement uses TRBV4-1 and TRBJ1-1; D perhaps matches TRBD1 (6 bases). V gave up 3 bases and J gave up 1 base, with 15 bases separating them. Germline loops: CDR1 MGHRA, CDR2 YSYEKL. This CDR3 is built from 16 residues. The CDR3 spells CASSQGIQGWNTEAFF. The CDR3 nucleotides are TGCGCCAGCAGCCAGGGCATACAGGGCTGGAACACTGAAGCTTTCTTT.

This clone was seen just once. The chain carries TRBV2 and TRBJ1-4; D uncertain. The CDR3 sequence is 17 residues long. Germline V gene sequence: CDR1 SNHLY, CDR2 FYNNEI. Trimming left V 4 bases short and J 4 bases short, with 19 bases between. Here the CDR3 DNA reads TGTGCCAGCAGTGTGTCCGTAGGAGGGATCCATAATGAAAAACTGTTTTTT. Amino acids: CASSVSVGGIHNEKLFF.

Of note for this clone: Other DNA sequences in the same sample also yield this CDR3. This chain joins TRBV29-1 and TRBJ2-3, with 8 bases fitting TRBD2. The CDR3 has 15 amino acids. J lost 5 bases, V lost 5 bases, and 12 bases had no gene match. In germline, CDR1 is SQVTM, CDR2 ANQGSEA. DNA for the CDR3: TGCAGCGTTCGAGCGGGAGAGATCCGGGGAGATACGCAGTATTTT. This gives the protein CSVRAGEIRGDTQYF.

V usage is TRBV19 and J usage is TRBJ1-2; 7 bases match TRBD1. Germline loops: CDR1 LNHDA, CDR2 SQIVND (reference sequence). J lost 6 bases, V lost 1 base, and 5 bases had no gene match. The CDR3 runs to 14 residues. The CDR3 DNA sequence: TGTGCCAGTAGTATAGGACAGGGAACTGATGGCTACACCTTC. Protein sequence: CASSIGQGTDGYTF.

The CDR3 here is CASSLPSGGGYDEQFF. The DNA for the CDR3 is TGCGCCAGCAGCTTGCCAAGCGGGGGGGGATACGATGAGCAGTTCTTC. The V gene is TRBV5-1, the J gene TRBJ2-1, with 10 bases that match TRBD2. The CDR3 consists of 16 residues. Looked up from germline, CDR1 is SGHRS and CDR2 is YFSETQ. J gave up 8 bases and V 1 base, and 9 bases lay outside the gene matches. Full variable domain (missing parts from reference TRBV5-1 and TRBJ2-1): KAGVTQTPRYLIKTRGQQVTLSCSPISGHRSVSWYQQTPGQGLQFLFEYFSETQRNKGNFPGRFSGRQFSNSRSEMNVSTLELGDSALYLCASSLPSGGGYDEQFFGPGTRLTVL.

The chain recombines TRBV29-1 with TRBJ1-1; 7 bases align to TRBD1. V lost 3 bases to trimming and J lost 4 bases; unmatched junction nucleotides: 2. Germline CDR1 reads SQVTM; CDR2 reads ANQGSEA. The CDR3 has 12 amino acids. The DNA for the CDR3 is TGCAGCGTTGAGGCAGGGGGCACTGAAGCTTTCTTT. This encodes CSVEAGGTEAFF.

The chain employs TRBV5-1 and TRBJ2-6; 8 bases line up with TRBD1. After removal of 4 bases from V and 0 bases from J, the junction contained 9 bases not matched to a gene. The length of the CDR3 is 18 residues. Germline V CDR1 and CDR2: SGHRS, YFSETQ. Here the CDR3 reads CASSPAGTGSSGANVLTF. The CDR3 DNA reads TGCGCCAGCAGCCCAGCCGGGACAGGTTCCTCTGGGGCCAACGTCCTGACTTTC.

This chain connects TRBV7-6 to TRBJ2-5; D remains unclear. Germline-derived CDR1 and CDR2 are SGHVS and FNYEAQ. Deletions cut 5 bases from V and 0 bases from J, with 7 bases between. The CDR3 extends over 13 amino acids. In DNA, the CDR3 is TGTGCCAGCAGCCCTAATCACCAAGAGACCCAGTACTTC. It specifies CASSPNHQETQYF.

The gene calls are TRBV18 and TRBJ1-5, with TRBD1 as a possible D gene (6 bases). The CDR3 is 13 amino acids. The germline CDR1 and CDR2 sequences are KGHSH and LQKENI. With 3 bases removed from V and 16 bases from J, the gap between germline ends came to 19 bases. CDR3 bases: TGTGCCAGCTCACCTGATGGACGGACAGTCCCCCATTTT. This codes for CASSPDGRTVPHF. Based on the CDR3 plus reference TRBV18 and TRBJ1-5, the full variable domain is NAGVMQNPRHLVRRRGQEARLRCSPMKGHSHVYWYRQLPEEGLKFMVYLQKENIIDESGMPKERFSAEFPKEGPSILRIQQVVRGDSAAYFCASSPDGRTVPHFGDGTRLSIL.

The chain uses TRBV6-1 and TRBJ2-2, with TRBD1 matching over 7 bases. J gave up 3 bases and V 7 bases, and 8 bases lay outside the gene matches. Germline CDR1 is MNHNS and CDR2 is SASEGT. The CDR3 is made up of 15 amino acids. The CDR3 DNA reads as TGTGCCAGCAACCGGGACAGCCCTTACACCGGGGAGCTGTTTTTT. Protein sequence: CASNRDSPYTGELFF.

As for this clone: Other DNA variants within this sample encode the same CDR3. V and J are TRBV5-1 and TRBJ1-4; TRBD1 is a possible D gene (6 bases). The CDR3 loop spans 14 amino acids. Germline CDR1 is SGHRS and CDR2 is YFSETQ. The V end was cut by 2 bases, the J end by 4 bases, with 9 bases between. The CDR3 sequence is CASSLGQLNEKLFF. The CDR3 DNA is TGCGCCAGCAGCTTAGGACAGCTTAATGAAAAACTGTTTTTT.

The rearrangement links TRBV7-2 to TRBJ2-3; TRBD2 aligns across 14 bases. V shed 4 bases and J 3 bases; nucleotides not matched to a gene: 9. CDR1 and CDR2 (germline): SGHTA, FQGNSA. CDR3 size: 18 residues. In nucleotides, the CDR3 is TGTGCCAGCAGCTCCCCCGGGACTAGCGGGAGTGTGACAGATACGCAGTATTTT. Protein: CASSSPGTSGSVTDTQYF.